This T cell receptor (beta chain) derives from a study of blood T cell repertoires in COVID-19. As for the study in general: Spain, Italy and the United States supplied samples that represented acute and convalescent COVID-19. Nucleic acid was either cDNA or gDNA, and it came from T cells, B-cell-depleted T cells, or PBMCs.

As originally analysed: Estimation of nucleated cell counts was performed using reference gene primer amplification. Sequenced by immunoSEQ multiplex PCR; TCRdb stores in-frame clones only, minus some. That table supplies the V and J calls and clone size; D and trimming were determined from the DNA. Here the sample spans about 90,000 clones, about 80% being singletons. The CDR3 is made up of 16 amino acids. V dropped 4 bases and J dropped 4 bases, with 19 bases sitting between them. Germline lookup yields CDR1 LGHDT and CDR2 YNNKEL (reference sequence). This sequence originates from a woman in her 70s with acute or convalescent COVID-19. V usage is TRBV3-1 (or the pseudogene TRBV3-2) and J usage is TRBJ1-1, with D perhaps matching TRBD1 (5 bases). The sample was peripheral blood. CDR3 nucleotides: TGTGCCAGCAGCCCTTCAGCAGGCAGGGTAAGCACTGAAGCTTTCTTT. This codes for CASSPSAGRVSTEAFF.